The rows below give T cell receptor beta chains drawn from one sample of a study of blood T cell repertoires in COVID-19. TCRdb's table, derived via immunoSEQ multiplex PCR, lists solely in-frame clones and lacks some. The sample holds about 130,000 clones, roughly four fifths seen once. Sequencing input: peripheral blood. The origin of the receptors is a woman aged 45-65 years with acute or convalescent COVID-19. The CDR3 runs from the conserved cysteine through the conserved F or W. The D gene is left open where the match is weak.

d_call	j_call	v_call	cdr3_length	cdr3_aa
TRBD2	TRBJ2-7	TRBV6-2/TRBV6-3	16	CASSYSQFGGAGQQYF
-	TRBJ2-7	TRBV5-1	14	CASSLDGQGSEQYF
-	TRBJ1-2	TRBV29-1	11	CSVEGGRGYTF
-	TRBJ1-1	TRBV3-1/TRBV3-2	14	CASSPQEGTTEAFF
TRBD2	TRBJ2-1	TRBV27	15	CASSPGLAGWDEQFF
-	TRBJ1-4	TRBV18	15	CASSPTRQAGEKLFF
TRBD2	TRBJ2-1	TRBV18	16	CASSPGLAGGQYEQFF
-	TRBJ1-3	TRBV19	17	CASSLRPLSGTGNTIYF
-	TRBJ2-3	TRBV3-1/TRBV3-2	14	CASSPGGPADTQYF
TRBD2	TRBJ2-3	TRBV2	16	CASSDGAGGAGDTQYF
TRBD1	TRBJ1-2	TRBV12-5	13	CASGSGTGDGYTF
-	TRBJ1-1	TRBV7-9	13	CASSPQGNTEAFF
-	TRBJ1-6	TRBV21-1	16	CASFEGQGLIDSPLHF
-	TRBJ1-1	TRBV13	13	CASSFGRQGLAFF
-	TRBJ1-2	TRBV5-3	11	CAIGRAYGYTF
TRBD1	TRBJ2-7	TRBV29-1	12	CSVGQGAVEQYF
-	TRBJ1-5	TRBV27	14	CASSREQALQPQHF
TRBD1	TRBJ1-6	TRBV30	13	CAWGQVDGSPLHF
TRBD2	TRBJ2-2	TRBV9	16	CASSPTSGGASGELFF
-	TRBJ2-6	TRBV11-2	16	CASSLAVAPGANVLTF
TRBD1	TRBJ1-2	TRBV5-1	14	CASSLAGQGAGYTF
-	TRBJ2-3	TRBV11-3	15	CASSSGVSSTDTQYF
TRBD1	TRBJ2-1	TRBV2	15	CATTFETGEYNEQFF
-	TRBJ2-2	TRBV5-1	14	CASSHGLNTGELFF
-	TRBJ1-2	TRBV5-1	15	CASSLAGGQSYGYTF
TRBD1	TRBJ2-2	TRBV19	15	CASSTGGFGTGELFF
-	TRBJ2-3	TRBV20-1	11	CSASSADTQYF
-	TRBJ1-2	TRBV3-1/TRBV3-2	15	CASSQVQGRNYGYTF
-	TRBJ2-1	TRBV5-6	14	CASSLVAGNNEQFF
-	TRBJ1-6	TRBV3-1/TRBV3-2	14	CASSQASGNSPLHF
-	TRBJ1-6	TRBV20-1	14	CSASWSGNNSPLHF
-	TRBJ1-4	TRBV30	14	CAWSVQGTNEKLFF
TRBD1	TRBJ1-4	TRBV7-7	13	CASSPDPQGLLFF
-	TRBJ1-2	TRBV20-1	11	CSVESQAGYTF
-	TRBJ1-2	TRBV4-1	15	CASSQGQGLSYGYTF
TRBD1	TRBJ1-6	TRBV27	15	CASRPTGGENSPLHF
-	TRBJ1-5	TRBV6-1	14	CASSEGGGTQPQHF
TRBD1	TRBJ2-2	TRBV12-5	14	CASGLVQGFGELFF
TRBD1	TRBJ1-2	TRBV19	16	CASSNTGQGRGYGYTF
-	TRBJ1-1	TRBV7-2	16	CASSLVLGGLNTEAFF
-	TRBJ1-3	TRBV3-1/TRBV3-2	17	CASSQKSASRSGNTIYF
TRBD1	TRBJ1-4	TRBV6-1	15	CASSDEGTGGGKLFF
-	TRBJ1-2	TRBV19	13	CASNRAEGIPGTF
TRBD1	TRBJ2-7	TRBV7-2	18	CASSLVTGGAFSSYEQYF
-	TRBJ1-1	TRBV18	12	CASSAPSTEAFF
-	TRBJ2-2	TRBV19	16	CASSYSQGSVAGELFF
TRBD1	TRBJ2-1	TRBV5-1	16	CASSLGQGGLYNEQFF
TRBD2	TRBJ2-1	TRBV6-4	15	CASSVAGGIHNEQFF
TRBD1	TRBJ1-4	TRBV19	15	CASSYRQGTFEKLFF
TRBD1	TRBJ1-3	TRBV10-2	14	CASRGQGSGNTIYF
-	TRBJ1-1	TRBV12-3/TRBV12-4	11	CASSQITEAFF
TRBD1	TRBJ2-2	TRBV4-2	16	CASSQSPGTDTGELFF